A selection of T cell receptor beta chains follows, all from one sample in a study of blood T cell repertoires in COVID-19. Method: immunoSEQ multiplex PCR; TCRdb's copy keeps in-frame clones and lacks some. The sample has fewer than 250,000 clones; 85% to 95% are singletons. Source material: peripheral blood. The receptor set was obtained from a man aged 30-40 years with COVID-19, enrolled during active disease. Both conserved end residues are part of each CDR3. Fields, in order: J gene, V gene, D gene, clone size, CDR3 DNA, CDR3 protein. The D gene is left open where the match is weak. A row's size may be missing; if present it is once, few, many or a size class.

>TRBJ2-2|TRBV27|TRBD2|-
TGTGCCAGCAGTGGGGGACTAGCGGTTCCGGAGCTGTTTTTT
CASSGGLAVPELFF
>TRBJ1-2|TRBV2|-|-
TGTGCCAGCAGTGAAGCGGGGACAAACTATGGCTACACCTTC
CASSEAGTNYGYTF
>TRBJ1-2|TRBV5-4|TRBD1|-
TGTGCCAGCAGCCTCGGACAGGGCAGAGGGTATGGCTACACCTTC
CASSLGQGRGYGYTF
>TRBJ1-2|TRBV6-5|TRBD1|-
TGTGCCAGCGGAAAGCTCCGACAGGGTGCCTATGGCTACACCTTC
CASGKLRQGAYGYTF
>TRBJ1-6|TRBV2|TRBD1|-
TGTGCCAGCGAAGCCGGGACAGGGGTCTCACCCCTCCACTTT
CASEAGTGVSPLHF
>TRBJ1-1|TRBV20-1|-|-
TGCAGTGCTAGTCGCCCCCCCGGAGCTGAAGCTTTCTTT
CSASRPPGAEAFF
>TRBJ2-5|TRBV24-1|TRBD2|-
TGTGCCCCCACCGCCCCCGGACTAGCGGGGGAGCGAAGGTACTTC
CAPTAPGLAGERRYF
>TRBJ1-1|TRBV6-5|TRBD1|-
TGTGCCAGTAACACAGGGGGCGCGGGCACTGAAGCTTTCTTT
CASNTGGAGTEAFF
>TRBJ1-5|TRBV7-9|TRBD1|-
TGTGCCAGCAGTACAGGGGATCAGCCCCAGCATTTT
CASSTGDQPQHF
>TRBJ2-7|TRBV5-5|-|-
TGTGCCAGCAGCTTGGACAGGCACGAGCAGTACTTC
CASSLDRHEQYF
>TRBJ2-1|TRBV5-1|-|once
TGCGCCAGCAGCTTCGACTGGAATGAGCAGTTCTTC
CASSFDWNEQFF
>TRBJ2-1|TRBV5-1|TRBD2|-
TGCGCCAGCAGTGGGCTAGCGGGTAACAATGAGCAGTTCTTC
CASSGLAGNNEQFF
>TRBJ2-3|TRBV6-5|-|-
TGTGCCAGCTCCGGGAACACAGATACGCAGTATTTT
CASSGNTDTQYF
>TRBJ2-1|TRBV5-4|-|-
TGTGCCAGCAGCCTAGGCAACAGGGCTATCGATGAGCAGTTCTTC
CASSLGNRAIDEQFF
>TRBJ2-3|TRBV20-1|TRBD2|-
TGCAGTGCTAGTGGGGGACGGGGGGTGACAGATACGCAGTATTTT
CSASGGRGVTDTQYF
>TRBJ2-7|TRBV10-1|TRBD1|-
TGCGCCAGTGAAATTCCGGGACAGGGAGATAACGAGCAGTACTTC
CASEIPGQGDNEQYF
>TRBJ2-2|TRBV11-2|-|-
TGTGCCAGCAGCCGCAGAGGTAACACCGGGGAGCTGTTTTTT
CASSRRGNTGELFF
>TRBJ1-6|TRBV9|-|-
TGTGCCAGCAGCGTAGCTGGTGTCGGGAATTCACCCCTCCACTTT
CASSVAGVGNSPLHF
>TRBJ2-1|TRBV1|-|-
TGCACCAGCAGCCGTTACGGGACAGGGGAGGAAAATGAGCAGTTCTTC
CTSSRYGTGEENEQFF
>TRBJ1-4|TRBV2|-|-
TGTGCCAGCATATCAGGGGTATCTGAAAAACTGTTTTTT
CASISGVSEKLFF
>TRBJ1-5|TRBV4-1|TRBD1|-
TGCGCCAGCAGGGGGACAGGCCTCAATCAGCCCCAGCATTTT
CASRGTGLNQPQHF
>TRBJ1-2|TRBV28|-|-
TGTGCCAGCAGCTCAGACAGGCCTATTAACTATGGCTACACCTTC
CASSSDRPINYGYTF
>TRBJ1-6|TRBV18|TRBD1|-
TGTGCCAGCTCACTTGGGACAGGGAGCTATAATTCACCCCTCCACTTT
CASSLGTGSYNSPLHF
>TRBJ2-1|TRBV11-2|TRBD2|-
TGTGCCAGCAGCTTAGGTCAGCGGGGGGCTCCGAGCTCCTACAATGAGCAGTTCTTC
CASSLGQRGAPSSYNEQFF
>TRBJ2-3|TRBV10-1|-|-
TGCGCCAGCAGTCGGGACTCAAGAGATACGCAGTATTTT
CASSRDSRDTQYF
>TRBJ1-4|TRBV10-2|-|once
TGCGCCAGCAGTGATCGGGGGGCTAATGAAAAACTGTTTTTT
CASSDRGANEKLFF
>TRBJ2-3|TRBV11-3|-|-
TGTGCCAGCAGCCTCCATGGCGGGGCGGCAGATACGCAGTATTTT
CASSLHGGAADTQYF
>TRBJ1-4|TRBV3-1/TRBV3-2|TRBD1|-
TGTGCCAGCAGCCGACCGGACAGGAATGAAAAACTGTTTTTT
CASSRPDRNEKLFF
>TRBJ2-1|TRBV18|-|-
TGTGCCGGCGGACAGAACCCCAACAATGAGCAGTTCTTC
CAGGQNPNNEQFF
>TRBJ2-2|TRBV9|TRBD2|-
TGTGCCAGCAGCGTAACCTCACTAGCGGGGGGGTTAAGCGGGGAGCTGTTTTTT
CASSVTSLAGGLSGELFF
>TRBJ2-5|TRBV10-3|-|-
TGTGCCATCAGGCCACAGGGCCAAGAGACCCAGTACTTC
CAIRPQGQETQYF
>TRBJ1-1|TRBV10-3|TRBD1|-
TGTGCCATCAGGACGGACAGGGAGGGCACTGAAGCTTTCTTT
CAIRTDREGTEAFF
>TRBJ1-4|TRBV6-6|TRBD1|-
TGTGCCAGCAGTTACGGACAGGAGGGGGAAAAACTGTTTTTT
CASSYGQEGEKLFF
>TRBJ1-5|TRBV21-1|-|-
TGTGCCAGCAGCAGGGCAGCTTATAGCAATCAGCCCCAGCATTTT
CASSRAAYSNQPQHF
>TRBJ1-6|TRBV5-1|-|-
TGCGCCAGCCGCGCCGTTTCGGGGTCGGATTCACCCCTCCACTTT
CASRAVSGSDSPLHF
>TRBJ1-3|TRBV11-2|-|-
TGTGCCAGCAGGGAGCGGGCCTCTGGAAACACCATATATTTT
CASRERASGNTIYF
>TRBJ1-5|TRBV7-2|TRBD1|few
TGTGCCAGCAGCTTAAGGACAGGGCCGCATCAGCCCCAGCATTTT
CASSLRTGPHQPQHF
>TRBJ1-1|TRBV4-1|-|-
TGCGCCAGCAGCCAAGATTCGGGGAGGGCTCGGGGGTTGAACACTGAAGCTTTCTTT
CASSQDSGRARGLNTEAFF
>TRBJ1-1|TRBV28|-|-
TGTGCCAGCAATGAGCCAGGGGCTGGCACTGAAGCTTTCTTT
CASNEPGAGTEAFF
>TRBJ1-2|TRBV9|-|-
TGTGCCAGCAGCGTAGCGGGGGGCCTGGGATATGGCTACACCTTC
CASSVAGGLGYGYTF
>TRBJ2-2|TRBV5-1|-|-
TGCGCCAGCAGCGTAGGGGGATCAGGCACCGGGGAGCTGTTTTTT
CASSVGGSGTGELFF
>TRBJ1-1|TRBV5-6|-|-
TGTGCCAGCAGCTCAACAGGGAGCACTGAAGCTTTCTTT
CASSSTGSTEAFF
>TRBJ2-3|TRBV5-6|TRBD2|-
TGTGCCAGCAGCGTTAGAGCGGGGCCGGGGGATACGCAGTATTTT
CASSVRAGPGDTQYF
>TRBJ1-3|TRBV10-1|-|once
TGCGCCAGCAGTGAAGGGACAGGAAACACCATATATTTT
CASSEGTGNTIYF
>TRBJ2-5|TRBV3-1/TRBV3-2|-|-
TGTGCCAGCAGCCAGCTCCGGGACCAAGAGACCCAGTACTTC
CASSQLRDQETQYF
>TRBJ1-4|TRBV7-9|-|-
TGTGCCAGCAGCCGCGATCTCGAAAAACTGTTTTTT
CASSRDLEKLFF
>TRBJ2-5|TRBV3-1/TRBV3-2|-|-
TGTGCCAGCAGCCAAGACGAGGGGGTAGAGACCCAGTACTTC
CASSQDEGVETQYF
>TRBJ2-2|TRBV9|-|-
TGTGCCAGCAGCGTTCAGGGCACCGGGGAGCTGTTTTTT
CASSVQGTGELFF
>TRBJ1-6|TRBV30|-|-
TGTGCCTGGAGTGTACGCCAGGGGTATAATTCACCCCTCCACTTT
CAWSVRQGYNSPLHF
>TRBJ2-3|TRBV10-2|-|-
TGCGCCCCCCTTGCCCGGTCCCTTAGCACAGATACGCAGTATTTT
CAPLARSLSTDTQYF
>TRBJ2-1|TRBV4-2|TRBD2|-
TGTGCCAGCAGCCAAGGAGGACTAGCGGGGAGCCACGGGCAGTTCTTC
CASSQGGLAGSHGQFF
>TRBJ1-2|TRBV27|TRBD1|-
TGTGCCAGCAGTGGAACAGGGGGCGCGATCTCTGGCTACACCTTC
CASSGTGGAISGYTF
>TRBJ1-5|TRBV19|TRBD1|-
TGTGCCAGTAGTATACGGGGACAGGGGGCTTATAGCAATCAGCCCCAGCATTTT
CASSIRGQGAYSNQPQHF
>TRBJ2-7|TRBV9|TRBD1|-
TGTGCCAGCAGCGTAGGGATACAGGGGGCTCCCTACGAGCAGTACTTC
CASSVGIQGAPYEQYF
>TRBJ1-2|TRBV5-1|TRBD1|-
TGCGCCAGCAGACCGACAGGGTTTGGGACTAACTATGGCTACACCTTC
CASRPTGFGTNYGYTF
>TRBJ1-5|TRBV30|-|-
TGTGCCTGGAGTGTAAGCAGGGTCGGTCAGCCCCAGCATTTT
CAWSVSRVGQPQHF
>TRBJ2-5|TRBV19|TRBD1|-
TGTGCCAGTAGTATAGGGGGGACAGTCGCCCAAGAGACCCAGTACTTC
CASSIGGTVAQETQYF
>TRBJ1-6|TRBV2|TRBD1|-
TGTGCCAGCAGGACAGGGGGGAATTCACCCCTCCACTTT
CASRTGGNSPLHF